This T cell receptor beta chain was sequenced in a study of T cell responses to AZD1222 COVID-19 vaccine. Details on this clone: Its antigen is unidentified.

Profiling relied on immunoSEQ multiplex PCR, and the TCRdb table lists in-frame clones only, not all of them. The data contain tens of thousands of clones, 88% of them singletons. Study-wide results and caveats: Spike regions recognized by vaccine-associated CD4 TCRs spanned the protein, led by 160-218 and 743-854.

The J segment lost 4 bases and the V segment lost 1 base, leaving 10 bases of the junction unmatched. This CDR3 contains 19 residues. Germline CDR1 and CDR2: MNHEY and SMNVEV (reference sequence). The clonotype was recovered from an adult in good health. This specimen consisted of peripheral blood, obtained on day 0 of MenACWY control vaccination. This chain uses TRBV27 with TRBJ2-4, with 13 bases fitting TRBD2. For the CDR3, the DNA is TGTGCCAGCAGTTTATTTTCCCCGACTAGCGGGAGGATAAAAAACATTCAGTACTTC. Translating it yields CASSLFSPTSGRIKNIQYF.